One sample yielded the 26 T cell receptor beta chains listed below, sequenced in a study of T cell responses to AZD1222 COVID-19 vaccine. The table came from immunoSEQ multiplex PCR; TCRdb's copy has only in-frame clones and leaves some out. The sample comprises tens of thousands of clones, about 82% of which are singletons, and 8.7% rests with the top ten. Specimen: peripheral blood, collected on day 0 of AZD1222 vaccination. The receptor source for this set is an adult in good health.

This chain joins TRBV7-9 and TRBJ2-1; 9 bases align to TRBD2. This CDR3 spans 18 amino acids. V trimming: 0 bases; J trimming: 9 bases; junction bases outside the gene matches: 15. Germline-derived CDR1 and CDR2 are SEHNR and FQNEAQ (reference sequence). CDR3 sequence (DNA): TGTGCCAGCAGCTTAGCGGGTCTAGCGGGATCGTCGGCGGGTGAGCAGTTCTTC. Translating gives CASSLAGLAGSSAGEQFF.

V is TRBV6-5 and J is TRBJ1-2, with 7 bases identical to TRBD1. The junction had 11 bases not matched to a gene; V was cut back by 5 bases and J by 11 bases. The CDR3 is 13 residues long. Germline V CDR1 and CDR2: MNHEY, SVGAGI. The CDR3 nucleotides read TGTGCCAGCAGTCCTAGGGGAAACAGGGGTTACACCTTC. Translating it yields CASSPRGNRGYTF.

The chain joins TRBV28 to TRBJ1-1, with a tentative D call TRBD1 (5 bases). CDR1 and CDR2 (germline): MDHEN, SYDVKM. The CDR3 spans 12 residues. V lost 8 bases and J 9 bases, leaving 16 bases between the germline ends. CDR3 in amino acids: CASETPGRKAFF. The DNA for the CDR3 is TGTGCCAGCGAAACCCCGGGACGGAAAGCTTTCTTT. The full variable domain, completed using reference TRBV28 and TRBJ1-1, is DVKVTQSSRYLVKRTGEKVFLECVQDMDHENMFWYRQDPGLGLRLIYFSYDVKMKEKGDIPEGYSVSREKKERFSLILESASTNQTSMYLCASETPGRKAFFGQGTRLTVV.

The genes are TRBV10-2 and TRBJ1-6; 8 positions match TRBD1. With 6 bases clipped from V and 7 bases from J, the junction kept 8 bases outside the gene matches. The CDR3 loop spans 15 amino acids. In germline, CDR1 is WSHSY, CDR2 SAAADI. CDR3 nucleotide sequence: TGCGCCAGCAGCGCTACCTCAGGGGGCAATTCACCCCTCCACTTT. Its protein product is CASSATSGGNSPLHF.

V and J are TRBV6-1 and TRBJ1-2; D unclear. Germline loops: CDR1 MNHNS, CDR2 SASEGT. This CDR3 comprises 15 residues. V was trimmed by 0 bases and J by 8 bases, leaving 16 bases between them. The CDR3 region has the DNA TGTGCCAGCAGTGAAGCGCAGGCCCGGCTATACGGCTACACCTTC. Translated, it gives CASSEAQARLYGYTF.

A note on this clone: At one of its ends the junction is not consistent with the germline gene, which may arise from a read error. The DNA of the CDR3 is TGTGACAATCAGCCCCAGCATTTT. Translation: CDNQPQHF. This rearrangement joins TRBV23-1 to TRBJ1-5; D uncertain. TRBV23-1 is an open reading frame whose function is uncertain. The CDR3 extends over 8 amino acids.

Here the CDR3 DNA reads TGTGCCAGCAGTTCCCTATCGGGAGGCTACACCTTC. It translates to CASSSLSGGYTF. The J gene is TRBJ1-2, the V gene TRBV6-5; D call uncertain. Germline V gene data show CDR1 as MNHEY and CDR2 as SVGAGI. The CDR3 is 12 residues long. V was clipped by 4 bases and J by 8 bases, with 11 bases between them.

CDR3 region: CASSLSRWLGSVDQPQHF. CDR3 sequence (DNA): TGTGCCAGCAGTTTATCACGTTGGTTGGGATCAGTGGATCAGCCCCAGCATTTT. The chain combines TRBV28 with TRBJ1-5; no reliable D call. Germline V gene sequence: CDR1 MDHEN, CDR2 SYDVKM. This CDR3 is built from 18 residues. V gave up 1 base and J gave up 5 bases, with 21 bases separating them. Together with reference TRBV28 and TRBJ1-5, the CDR3 gives the full variable domain: DVKVTQSSRYLVKRTGEKVFLECVQDMDHENMFWYRQDPGLGLRLIYFSYDVKMKEKGDIPEGYSVSREKKERFSLILESASTNQTSMYLCASSLSRWLGSVDQPQHFGDGTRLSIL.

The rearrangement joins TRBV7-9 to TRBJ2-2; D is unclear. V lost 4 bases, J lost 1 base, and 13 bases lay in between. The CDR3 is made up of 16 amino acids. Germline CDR1 SEHNR, CDR2 FQNEAQ (reference sequence). CDR3 protein: CASSYRGRMNTGELFF. CDR3 bases: TGTGCCAGCAGCTACCGTGGACGGATGAACACCGGGGAGCTGTTTTTT.

The rearrangement joins TRBV24-1 to TRBJ2-2; D is perhaps TRBD1 (5 bases). The CDR3 is 13 residues long. In germline, CDR1 is KGHDR, CDR2 SFDVKD. The V and J ends lost 5 bases and 6 bases respectively, with 9 bases between them. The CDR3 nucleotides read TGTGCCACCAGTGCAGGGTATTCCGGGGAGCTGTTTTTT. The encoded protein is CATSAGYSGELFF.

The rearrangement links TRBV5-5 to TRBJ1-4, with TRBD1 matching over 10 bases. V shed 4 bases, J shed 7 bases, and the junction held 10 bases outside the gene matches. Germline-derived CDR1 and CDR2 are SGHKS and YYEKEE (reference sequence). The CDR3 is 16 residues long. CDR3 protein: CASSRPGTGASEKLFF. The CDR3 DNA is TGTGCCAGCAGCAGACCCGGGACAGGGGCCTCTGAAAAACTGTTTTTT.

The chain couples TRBV9 to TRBJ2-1, with 12 nucleotides matching TRBD2. The CDR3 runs 13 residues. J gave up 7 bases and V 7 bases, and 3 bases lay outside the gene matches. In germline, CDR1 is SGDLS, CDR2 YYNGEE. The CDR3 here is CASGLAGSNEQFF. CDR3 DNA sequence: TGTGCCAGCGGACTAGCGGGATCAAATGAGCAGTTCTTC. The full variable domain, in which reference TRBV9 and TRBJ2-1 provide the parts outside the CDR3, is DSGVTQTPKHLITATGQRVTLRCSPRSGDLSVYWYQQSLDQGLQFLIQYYNGEERAKGNILERFSAQQFPDLHSELNLSSLELGDSALYFCASGLAGSNEQFFGPGTRLTVL.

This rearrangement joins TRBV2 to TRBJ1-2; maybe TRBD1 (5 bases). Trimming removed 3 bases at V and 8 bases at J, with 19 bases between. The CDR3 runs to 15 residues. CDR1 SNHLY and CDR2 FYNNEI come from the germline V gene. The CDR3 protein is CASSDQGPQLGGYTF. CDR3 in DNA: TGTGCCAGCAGTGACCAGGGACCCCAGCTGGGCGGCTACACCTTC.

The V and J genes are TRBV4-3 and TRBJ2-7; 12 bases agree with TRBD2. With 3 bases clipped from V and 0 bases from J, the junction kept 6 bases outside the gene matches. The CDR3 is made up of 17 amino acids. In germline, CDR1 is LGHNA, CDR2 YSLEER. The CDR3 nucleotides read TGCGCCAGCAGCCAGTTTCTAGCGGGAGGGTCCTCCTACGAGCAGTACTTC. This sequence encodes CASSQFLAGGSSYEQYF.

V gene TRBV4-3 combines with J gene TRBJ2-1; no definite D call. Trimming stripped 0 bases from V and 3 bases from J, with 6 bases between. The CDR3 consists of 14 residues. Germline CDR1 reads LGHNA; CDR2 reads YSLEER. The CDR3: CASSQEGSYNEQFF. The CDR3 DNA follows: TGCGCCAGCAGCCAAGAGGGCAGCTACAATGAGCAGTTCTTC.

V is TRBV11-2 and J is TRBJ2-5; D tentatively fits TRBD1 or TRBD2 (5 bases each). Trimming cost V 1 base and J 4 bases, with 13 bases left between them. There are 15 residues in the CDR3. Looked up from germline, CDR1 is SGHAT and CDR2 is FQNNGV. CDR3 residues: CASSLGGRSAETQYF. The CDR3 nucleotides read TGTGCCAGCAGCTTAGGGGGACGCTCCGCAGAGACCCAGTACTTC.

This sequence joins TRBV7-3 and TRBJ1-2, with a tentative D call TRBD1 (5 bases). CDR1 is SGHTA and CDR2 is FQGTGA in the germline V gene. Trimming left V 5 bases short and J 8 bases short, with 15 bases between. The CDR3 extends over 13 amino acids. CDR3: CASSAGTAYGYTF. For the CDR3, the DNA is TGTGCCAGCAGCGCCGGGACCGCGTACGGCTACACCTTC.

The chain has TRBV6-5 and TRBJ2-5; maybe TRBD1 (8 bases). Trimming removed 7 bases from V and 5 bases from J, with 14 bases in between. This CDR3 has 13 amino acids. Germline CDR1 and CDR2: MNHEY and SVGAGI. The CDR3 nucleotides read TGTGCCAGCACGCACAGGGGGGGGGAGACCCAGTACTTC. Translation: CASTHRGGETQYF.

The genes are TRBV9 and TRBJ1-1; D possibly corresponds to TRBD1 (5 bases). This CDR3 is built from 16 residues. Germline V gives CDR1 SGDLS, CDR2 YYNGEE. Trimming cost V 3 bases and J 1 base, with 16 bases left between them. The CDR3 protein is CASSANQLGGNTEAFF. CDR3 sequence (DNA): TGTGCCAGCAGCGCCAACCAATTGGGGGGGAACACTGAAGCTTTCTTT.

This chain connects TRBV3-1 (or the pseudogene TRBV3-2) to TRBJ1-5; no clear D. Per the germline V gene, CDR1 is LGHDT and CDR2 is YNNKEL (reference sequence). This CDR3 comprises 17 residues. The V and J ends lost 0 bases and 0 bases respectively, with 12 bases between them. CDR3 region: CASSQEGTAYSNQPQHF. CDR3 in DNA: TGTGCCAGCAGCCAAGAGGGAACGGCCTATAGCAATCAGCCCCAGCATTTT.

This clone was counted between two and nine times. J is TRBJ1-3 and V is TRBV5-1; D ambiguous. Germline values: CDR1 SGHRS, CDR2 YFSETQ. This CDR3 is built from 15 residues. V was clipped by 4 bases and J by 0 bases, with 11 bases between them. The CDR3 nucleotides read TGCGCCAGCAGCGAAGGACGGATCTCTGGAAACACCATATATTTT. Its protein is CASSEGRISGNTIYF.

J is TRBJ2-5 and V is TRBV7-9; TRBD2 aligns across 10 bases. The CDR3 is 16 amino acids. The germline V gene has CDR1 SEHNR and CDR2 FQNEAQ (reference sequence). Trimming took 5 bases from V and 1 from J; bases not matched to a gene: 7. The DNA for the CDR3 is TGTGCCAGCAGCCTGACTAGCGGGCGCCTCCAAGAGACCCAGTACTTC. Translated: CASSLTSGRLQETQYF.

This chain connects TRBV28 to TRBJ2-5; D is ambiguous. From germline, CDR1 is MDHEN and CDR2 SYDVKM. V lost 10 bases and J lost 5, with 11 bases in between. The CDR3 sequence is 11 residues long. The CDR3 sequence is CATKQVETQYF. CDR3 in DNA: TGTGCCACTAAGCAGGTGGAGACCCAGTACTTC.

This clone was seen a handful of times. The V call is TRBV3-1 (or the pseudogene TRBV3-2), the J call TRBJ2-2, with 7 bases matching TRBD2. V lost 5 bases and J lost 0; bases outside the gene matches: 6. The CDR3 length is 16 residues. Germline values: CDR1 LGHDT, CDR2 YNNKEL (reference sequence). The CDR3 region has the DNA TGTGCCAGCAGCGCATGGGGGGGAGCGAACACCGGGGAGCTGTTTTTT. It encodes CASSAWGGANTGELFF.

This chain uses TRBV5-1 with TRBJ2-2; D is unclear. The CDR3 contains 15 residues. The germline V gene encodes CDR1 SGHRS and CDR2 YFSETQ. Trimming took off 2 bases at V and 5 bases at J, with 13 bases between the two ends. The CDR3 coding sequence is TGCGCCAGCAGCTTCGTTGCGGTGAAAACCGGGGAGCTGTTTTTT. This gives the protein CASSFVAVKTGELFF.

This chain uses TRBV2 with TRBJ1-1; no clear D. Trimming took off 2 bases at V and 8 bases at J, with 15 bases between the two ends. Germline loops: CDR1 SNHLY, CDR2 FYNNEI. The CDR3 runs 14 residues. In DNA, the CDR3 is TGTGCCAGCAGTGAAACAGCGGACTACGAAGAAGCTTTCTTT. It encodes CASSETADYEEAFF.